A single sample gave rise to the 27 T cell receptor beta chains below, sequenced in a study of shared clonotypes between healthy human individuals. TCRdb keeps only in-frame clones here, not all; method: immunoSEQ multiplex PCR. Of some 1 million clones in the sample, around four fifths are singletons; the top ten hold around 1.5%. What was sequenced was memory CD4+ T cells sorted from blood. Subset of the sample: CD45RA-negative fraction. The source is a man younger than 35 in good health.

There are a few counts of this clone. This rearrangement joins TRBV27 to TRBJ1-1; 7 positions agree with TRBD1. This CDR3 contains 13 residues. Germline CDR1 and CDR2: MNHEY and SMNVEV (reference sequence). After removal of 7 bases from V and 4 bases from J, the junction contained 6 bases not matched to a gene. CDR3 in amino acids: CASNPTGTTEAFF. In nucleotides, the CDR3 is TGTGCCAGCAACCCGACAGGGACCACTGAAGCTTTCTTT.

This sequence joins TRBV7-8 and TRBJ2-2; 12 bases match TRBD1. J was trimmed by 3 bases and V by 5 bases; bases with no gene match: 10. From germline, CDR1 is SGHVS and CDR2 FQNEAQ. The CDR3 extends over 18 amino acids. The CDR3 nucleotides are TGTGCCAGCAGCCTCCGGGACAGGGGGCCTATGGACACCGGGGAGCTGTTTTTT. It encodes CASSLRDRGPMDTGELFF.

This chain uses TRBV14 with TRBJ2-3; 8 nucleotides agree with TRBD2. With V trimmed by 4 bases and J by 3 bases, 3 bases remained unmatched. The CDR3 runs to 14 residues. From germline, CDR1 is SGHDN and CDR2 FVKESK. The chain's CDR3 is CASSLGGGTDTQYF. CDR3 bases: TGTGCCAGCAGCCTCGGCGGGGGGACAGATACGCAGTATTTT.

With respect to this clone: At the DNA level, this CDR3 is encoded by other sequences in the same sample as well. The V call is TRBV5-6, the J call TRBJ2-5; tentatively, D is TRBD1 (6 bases). Germline V gene data show CDR1 as SGHDT and CDR2 as YYEEEE. The CDR3 length is 14 residues. Between the trimmed V and J ends, which lost 0 bases and 5 bases, there was a span of 11 bases. The CDR3 sequence: CASSLGQGSETQYF. The DNA for the CDR3 is TGTGCCAGCAGCTTGGGGCAGGGGTCTGAGACCCAGTACTTC.

The chain recombines TRBV5-1 with TRBJ1-3; 9 bases match TRBD1. The germline gives CDR1 SGHRS, CDR2 YFSETQ. This CDR3 has 15 amino acids. Unmatched junction bases numbered 8, after V lost 4 bases and J lost 6 bases. The chain's CDR3 is CASSRDRAYENTIYF. CDR3 nucleotides: TGCGCCAGCAGCCGGGACAGGGCTTACGAAAACACCATATATTTT.

This chain uses TRBV7-6 with TRBJ1-4; 7 positions match TRBD1. CDR1 and CDR2 (germline): SGHVS, FNYEAQ. V lost 5 bases to trimming and J lost 4 bases; unmatched junction nucleotides: 4. The CDR3 spans 14 residues. In DNA, the CDR3 is TGTGCCAGCAGCACGACAGGGTTTAATGAAAAACTGTTTTTT. It yields the protein CASSTTGFNEKLFF.

The chain couples TRBV7-9 to TRBJ2-5; TRBD2 might be the D (6 bases). With 5 bases removed from V and 5 bases from J, the gap between germline ends came to 21 bases. This CDR3 region has 16 residues. Germline V gene data show CDR1 as SEHNR and CDR2 as FQNEAQ (reference sequence). Here the CDR3 reads CASSLTSPRRPETQYF. The CDR3 DNA follows: TGTGCCAGCAGCCTTACTAGCCCCCGCCGGCCGGAGACCCAGTACTTC.

The gene calls are TRBV10-2 and TRBJ2-1; 11 bases line up with TRBD2. Germline V gene data show CDR1 as WSHSY and CDR2 as SAAADI. Trimming took 6 bases from V and 9 from J; bases not matched to a gene: 4. The CDR3 sequence is 13 residues long. CDR3 sequence: CASRIGTSGEQFF. The CDR3 DNA sequence: TGCGCCAGCAGGATCGGGACTAGCGGTGAGCAGTTCTTC.

Regarding this clone: This CDR3 is also generated by other DNA sequences in the sample. V is TRBV10-3 and J is TRBJ2-6; D remains ambiguous. The CDR3 contains 16 residues. CDR1 and CDR2 from the germline V gene are ENHRY and SYGVKD. Trimming pared 3 bases from V and 0 bases from J, leaving 9 bases between. CDR3 loop: CAISEGGNSGANVLTF. DNA of the CDR3: TGTGCCATCAGTGAAGGTGGGAACTCTGGGGCCAACGTCCTGACTTTC.

A few counts support this clone. The genes are TRBV27 and TRBJ1-2; D gene ambiguous. Germline values: CDR1 MNHEY, CDR2 SMNVEV (reference sequence). This CDR3 contains 15 residues. Trimming pared 0 bases from V and 4 bases from J, leaving 12 bases between. For the CDR3, the DNA is TGTGCCAGCAGTTTATCGACCCCCCAGGCCTATGGCTACACCTTC. Encoded protein: CASSLSTPQAYGYTF.

Notes on this clone: Other DNA sequences in the sample encode the same CDR3. V usage is TRBV2 and J usage is TRBJ1-5; D gene unclear. V was cut by 6 bases and J by 4 bases, with 7 bases left in between. This CDR3 region has 12 residues. Germline V gives CDR1 SNHLY, CDR2 FYNNEI. The CDR3 spells CASRAGNQPQHF. The CDR3 DNA sequence: TGTGCCAGCAGGGCCGGAAATCAGCCCCAGCATTTT.

This clone was counted many times. The V and J genes are TRBV13 and TRBJ2-7; 10 nucleotides line up with TRBD1. CDR3 length: 17 residues. V lost 1 base to trimming and J lost 8 bases; unmatched junction nucleotides: 14. Germline-derived CDR1 and CDR2 are PRHDT and FYEKMQ (reference sequence). The DNA for the CDR3 is TGTGCCAGCAGCTTAGAGGACAGGGGGGCTACCCATACTAAGCAGTACTTC. This gives the protein CASSLEDRGATHTKQYF.

This clone was seen only once. The gene calls are TRBV21-1 and TRBJ1-5; the tabulated D call, TRBD1, remains unverified against the DNA. TRBV21-1 is assigned pseudogene status. This CDR3 contains 15 residues. The CDR3 DNA is TGTGCCAGCAGCAAAGAACACCGCATTCATCAGCCCCAGCATTTT. This translates into CASSKEHRIHQPQHF.

The chain carries TRBV15 and TRBJ1-2, with 7 bases matching TRBD1. Per the germline V gene, CDR1 is LNHNV and CDR2 is YYDKDF (reference sequence). CDR3 length: 15 residues. The junction had 6 bases not matched to a gene; V was cut back by 1 base and J by 4 bases. The CDR3 DNA is TGTGCCACCAGCAGAGTGACAGGGTTGGGCTATGGCTACACCTTC. Protein: CATSRVTGLGYGYTF.

This chain uses TRBV19 with TRBJ1-2; tentatively, D is TRBD1 (5 bases). Per the germline V gene, CDR1 is LNHDA and CDR2 is SQIVND (reference sequence). Trimming removed 6 bases at V and 6 bases at J, with 20 bases between. The CDR3 is 15 amino acids. As DNA, the CDR3 is TGTGCCAGTAGAAGGGGTGGGAGTCAAAGGGATGGCTACACCTTC. Residues: CASRRGGSQRDGYTF. The full variable domain, rest sourced from reference TRBV19 and TRBJ1-2, is DGGITQSPKYLFRKEGQNVTLSCEQNLNHDAMYWYRQDPGQGLRLIYYSQIVNDFQKGDIAEGYSVSREKKESFPLTVTSAQKNPTAFYLCASRRGGSQRDGYTFGSGTRLTVV.

V and J are TRBV7-3 and TRBJ2-3, with 12 positions matching TRBD2. V lost 5 bases to trimming and J lost 2 bases; unmatched junction nucleotides: 5. This CDR3 spans 16 amino acids. The germline gives CDR1 SGHTA, CDR2 FQGTGA. As DNA, the CDR3 is TGTGCCAGCAGCCTACTAGCGGGGGGAATCACAGATACGCAGTATTTT. It encodes CASSLLAGGITDTQYF.

V gene TRBV30 combines with J gene TRBJ1-6, with D perhaps TRBD1 (6 bases). The V end lost 3 bases, the J end lost 7 bases, and 13 bases lay between the germline ends. Looked up from germline, CDR1 is GTSNPN and CDR2 is SVGIG (reference sequence). The CDR3 extends over 14 amino acids. CDR3 sequence: CAWSPGHKNSPLHF. The CDR3, as DNA: TGTGCCTGGAGCCCGGGACACAAGAATTCACCCCTCCACTTT. Full variable domain (outside the CDR3, taken from reference TRBV30 and TRBJ1-6): SQTIHQWPATLVQPVGSPLSLECTVEGTSNPNLYWYRQAAGRGLQLLFYSVGIGQISSEVPQNLSASRPQDRQFILSSKKLLLSDSGFYLCAWSPGHKNSPLHFGNGTRLTVT.

In its sample, this clone was seen a few times. Other nucleotide sequences from this sample produce the same CDR3. The chain combines TRBV6-5 with TRBJ2-7; D not certain. The CDR3 runs to 11 residues. The V gene lost 4 bases and the J gene lost 3 bases, with 4 bases spanning the gap. The germline CDR1 and CDR2 sequences are MNHEY and SVGAGI. The CDR3 protein is CASSSLYEQYF. The CDR3 DNA is TGTGCCAGCAGTTCTCTCTACGAGCAGTACTTC.

V gene TRBV6-5 combines with J gene TRBJ1-2, with TRBD1 matching 8 bases. CDR1 is MNHEY and CDR2 is SVGAGI in the germline V gene. With V trimmed by 5 bases and J by 5 bases, 7 bases remained unmatched. This CDR3 region has 14 residues. CDR3 loop: CASSATGGFYGYTF. The CDR3 nucleotides are TGTGCCAGCAGTGCAACAGGGGGGTTTTATGGCTACACCTTC.

This chain joins TRBV18 and TRBJ1-2; D is uncertain. This CDR3 contains 14 residues. V dropped 0 bases and J dropped 1 base, with 6 bases sitting between them. Germline lookup yields CDR1 KGHSH and CDR2 LQKENI. The CDR3 region has the DNA TGTGCCAGCTCACCACCCGGGGTTAACTATGGCTACACCTTC. Its protein product is CASSPPGVNYGYTF. Full variable domain (outside the CDR3, taken from reference TRBV18 and TRBJ1-2): NAGVMQNPRHLVRRRGQEARLRCSPMKGHSHVYWYRQLPEEGLKFMVYLQKENIIDESGMPKERFSAEFPKEGPSILRIQQVVRGDSAAYFCASSPPGVNYGYTFGSGTRLTVV.

The chain has TRBV7-9 and TRBJ1-4; a possible D gene is TRBD1 (5 bases). Per germline, CDR1 SEHNR and CDR2 FQNEAQ (reference sequence). The ends were cut back, 7 bases at V and 4 bases at J, with 16 bases in the middle. The CDR3 loop spans 15 amino acids. CDR3: CASNQAGTNNEKLFF. CDR3 nucleotide sequence: TGTGCCAGCAACCAGGCGGGGACCAATAATGAAAAACTGTTTTTT.

Of note for this clone: Other DNA sequences within the sample encode an identical CDR3. V is TRBV20-1 and J is TRBJ2-5, with D unclear. CDR1 DFQATT and CDR2 SNEGSKA come from the germline V gene (reference sequence). The ends were cut back, 1 base at V and 4 bases at J, with 1 base in the middle. The CDR3 runs to 10 residues. CDR3 sequence reads: CSARAETQYF. CDR3 in DNA: TGCAGTGCTAGAGCAGAGACCCAGTACTTC.

The chain carries TRBV5-1 and TRBJ1-6; 8 bases are a match to TRBD1. V trimming: 4 bases; J trimming: 3 bases; junction bases outside the gene matches: 6. The CDR3 sequence is 16 residues long. CDR1 is SGHRS and CDR2 is YFSETQ in the germline V gene. CDR3 coding DNA: TGCGCCAGCAGCGTACAGGGGGAGAGCTATAATTCACCCCTCCACTTT. Translated, it gives CASSVQGESYNSPLHF.

The CDR3 nucleotides read TGTGCCATCAGTGGAGGGAAGAACAATGAGCAGTTCTTC. Translation gives CAISGGKNNEQFF. The V call is TRBV10-3, the J call TRBJ2-1, with D perhaps matching TRBD2 (5 bases). The CDR3 consists of 13 residues. Germline assignment: CDR1 ENHRY and CDR2 SYGVKD. V was shortened by 4 bases and J by 5 bases, with 9 bases between the two germline ends.

The chain carries TRBV27 and TRBJ1-6; weak D call: TRBD1 (5 bases). Germline V gives CDR1 MNHEY, CDR2 SMNVEV (reference sequence). V was shortened by 3 bases and J by 8 bases, with 14 bases between the two germline ends. The CDR3 covers 15 residues. CDR3 residues: CASSLKGQGDSPLHF. The CDR3 DNA sequence: TGTGCCAGCAGTTTGAAGGGCCAGGGAGATTCACCCCTCCACTTT.

This clone was seen only once. The rearrangement joins TRBV5-1 to TRBJ2-3, with TRBD2 matching 8 bases. Germline CDR1 SGHRS, CDR2 YFSETQ. This CDR3 comprises 16 residues. The V and J ends lost 2 bases and 6 bases, in that order; junction bases with no gene match: 11. As DNA, the CDR3 is TGCGCCAGCAGCTTAAGACGGGAGGGAGGTGCGGATACGCAGTATTTT. Translating it yields CASSLRREGGADTQYF.

This clone occurred a few times. The chain is built from TRBV10-1 and TRBJ2-1, with D uncertain. Looked up from germline, CDR1 is WNHNN and CDR2 is SYGVQD (reference sequence). Trimming removed 2 bases at V and 5 bases at J, with 19 bases between. There are 17 residues in the CDR3. The CDR3 reads CASSERVLSVYNNEQFF. As DNA, the CDR3 is TGCGCCAGCAGTGAGAGGGTCCTCTCCGTTTACAACAATGAGCAGTTCTTC.